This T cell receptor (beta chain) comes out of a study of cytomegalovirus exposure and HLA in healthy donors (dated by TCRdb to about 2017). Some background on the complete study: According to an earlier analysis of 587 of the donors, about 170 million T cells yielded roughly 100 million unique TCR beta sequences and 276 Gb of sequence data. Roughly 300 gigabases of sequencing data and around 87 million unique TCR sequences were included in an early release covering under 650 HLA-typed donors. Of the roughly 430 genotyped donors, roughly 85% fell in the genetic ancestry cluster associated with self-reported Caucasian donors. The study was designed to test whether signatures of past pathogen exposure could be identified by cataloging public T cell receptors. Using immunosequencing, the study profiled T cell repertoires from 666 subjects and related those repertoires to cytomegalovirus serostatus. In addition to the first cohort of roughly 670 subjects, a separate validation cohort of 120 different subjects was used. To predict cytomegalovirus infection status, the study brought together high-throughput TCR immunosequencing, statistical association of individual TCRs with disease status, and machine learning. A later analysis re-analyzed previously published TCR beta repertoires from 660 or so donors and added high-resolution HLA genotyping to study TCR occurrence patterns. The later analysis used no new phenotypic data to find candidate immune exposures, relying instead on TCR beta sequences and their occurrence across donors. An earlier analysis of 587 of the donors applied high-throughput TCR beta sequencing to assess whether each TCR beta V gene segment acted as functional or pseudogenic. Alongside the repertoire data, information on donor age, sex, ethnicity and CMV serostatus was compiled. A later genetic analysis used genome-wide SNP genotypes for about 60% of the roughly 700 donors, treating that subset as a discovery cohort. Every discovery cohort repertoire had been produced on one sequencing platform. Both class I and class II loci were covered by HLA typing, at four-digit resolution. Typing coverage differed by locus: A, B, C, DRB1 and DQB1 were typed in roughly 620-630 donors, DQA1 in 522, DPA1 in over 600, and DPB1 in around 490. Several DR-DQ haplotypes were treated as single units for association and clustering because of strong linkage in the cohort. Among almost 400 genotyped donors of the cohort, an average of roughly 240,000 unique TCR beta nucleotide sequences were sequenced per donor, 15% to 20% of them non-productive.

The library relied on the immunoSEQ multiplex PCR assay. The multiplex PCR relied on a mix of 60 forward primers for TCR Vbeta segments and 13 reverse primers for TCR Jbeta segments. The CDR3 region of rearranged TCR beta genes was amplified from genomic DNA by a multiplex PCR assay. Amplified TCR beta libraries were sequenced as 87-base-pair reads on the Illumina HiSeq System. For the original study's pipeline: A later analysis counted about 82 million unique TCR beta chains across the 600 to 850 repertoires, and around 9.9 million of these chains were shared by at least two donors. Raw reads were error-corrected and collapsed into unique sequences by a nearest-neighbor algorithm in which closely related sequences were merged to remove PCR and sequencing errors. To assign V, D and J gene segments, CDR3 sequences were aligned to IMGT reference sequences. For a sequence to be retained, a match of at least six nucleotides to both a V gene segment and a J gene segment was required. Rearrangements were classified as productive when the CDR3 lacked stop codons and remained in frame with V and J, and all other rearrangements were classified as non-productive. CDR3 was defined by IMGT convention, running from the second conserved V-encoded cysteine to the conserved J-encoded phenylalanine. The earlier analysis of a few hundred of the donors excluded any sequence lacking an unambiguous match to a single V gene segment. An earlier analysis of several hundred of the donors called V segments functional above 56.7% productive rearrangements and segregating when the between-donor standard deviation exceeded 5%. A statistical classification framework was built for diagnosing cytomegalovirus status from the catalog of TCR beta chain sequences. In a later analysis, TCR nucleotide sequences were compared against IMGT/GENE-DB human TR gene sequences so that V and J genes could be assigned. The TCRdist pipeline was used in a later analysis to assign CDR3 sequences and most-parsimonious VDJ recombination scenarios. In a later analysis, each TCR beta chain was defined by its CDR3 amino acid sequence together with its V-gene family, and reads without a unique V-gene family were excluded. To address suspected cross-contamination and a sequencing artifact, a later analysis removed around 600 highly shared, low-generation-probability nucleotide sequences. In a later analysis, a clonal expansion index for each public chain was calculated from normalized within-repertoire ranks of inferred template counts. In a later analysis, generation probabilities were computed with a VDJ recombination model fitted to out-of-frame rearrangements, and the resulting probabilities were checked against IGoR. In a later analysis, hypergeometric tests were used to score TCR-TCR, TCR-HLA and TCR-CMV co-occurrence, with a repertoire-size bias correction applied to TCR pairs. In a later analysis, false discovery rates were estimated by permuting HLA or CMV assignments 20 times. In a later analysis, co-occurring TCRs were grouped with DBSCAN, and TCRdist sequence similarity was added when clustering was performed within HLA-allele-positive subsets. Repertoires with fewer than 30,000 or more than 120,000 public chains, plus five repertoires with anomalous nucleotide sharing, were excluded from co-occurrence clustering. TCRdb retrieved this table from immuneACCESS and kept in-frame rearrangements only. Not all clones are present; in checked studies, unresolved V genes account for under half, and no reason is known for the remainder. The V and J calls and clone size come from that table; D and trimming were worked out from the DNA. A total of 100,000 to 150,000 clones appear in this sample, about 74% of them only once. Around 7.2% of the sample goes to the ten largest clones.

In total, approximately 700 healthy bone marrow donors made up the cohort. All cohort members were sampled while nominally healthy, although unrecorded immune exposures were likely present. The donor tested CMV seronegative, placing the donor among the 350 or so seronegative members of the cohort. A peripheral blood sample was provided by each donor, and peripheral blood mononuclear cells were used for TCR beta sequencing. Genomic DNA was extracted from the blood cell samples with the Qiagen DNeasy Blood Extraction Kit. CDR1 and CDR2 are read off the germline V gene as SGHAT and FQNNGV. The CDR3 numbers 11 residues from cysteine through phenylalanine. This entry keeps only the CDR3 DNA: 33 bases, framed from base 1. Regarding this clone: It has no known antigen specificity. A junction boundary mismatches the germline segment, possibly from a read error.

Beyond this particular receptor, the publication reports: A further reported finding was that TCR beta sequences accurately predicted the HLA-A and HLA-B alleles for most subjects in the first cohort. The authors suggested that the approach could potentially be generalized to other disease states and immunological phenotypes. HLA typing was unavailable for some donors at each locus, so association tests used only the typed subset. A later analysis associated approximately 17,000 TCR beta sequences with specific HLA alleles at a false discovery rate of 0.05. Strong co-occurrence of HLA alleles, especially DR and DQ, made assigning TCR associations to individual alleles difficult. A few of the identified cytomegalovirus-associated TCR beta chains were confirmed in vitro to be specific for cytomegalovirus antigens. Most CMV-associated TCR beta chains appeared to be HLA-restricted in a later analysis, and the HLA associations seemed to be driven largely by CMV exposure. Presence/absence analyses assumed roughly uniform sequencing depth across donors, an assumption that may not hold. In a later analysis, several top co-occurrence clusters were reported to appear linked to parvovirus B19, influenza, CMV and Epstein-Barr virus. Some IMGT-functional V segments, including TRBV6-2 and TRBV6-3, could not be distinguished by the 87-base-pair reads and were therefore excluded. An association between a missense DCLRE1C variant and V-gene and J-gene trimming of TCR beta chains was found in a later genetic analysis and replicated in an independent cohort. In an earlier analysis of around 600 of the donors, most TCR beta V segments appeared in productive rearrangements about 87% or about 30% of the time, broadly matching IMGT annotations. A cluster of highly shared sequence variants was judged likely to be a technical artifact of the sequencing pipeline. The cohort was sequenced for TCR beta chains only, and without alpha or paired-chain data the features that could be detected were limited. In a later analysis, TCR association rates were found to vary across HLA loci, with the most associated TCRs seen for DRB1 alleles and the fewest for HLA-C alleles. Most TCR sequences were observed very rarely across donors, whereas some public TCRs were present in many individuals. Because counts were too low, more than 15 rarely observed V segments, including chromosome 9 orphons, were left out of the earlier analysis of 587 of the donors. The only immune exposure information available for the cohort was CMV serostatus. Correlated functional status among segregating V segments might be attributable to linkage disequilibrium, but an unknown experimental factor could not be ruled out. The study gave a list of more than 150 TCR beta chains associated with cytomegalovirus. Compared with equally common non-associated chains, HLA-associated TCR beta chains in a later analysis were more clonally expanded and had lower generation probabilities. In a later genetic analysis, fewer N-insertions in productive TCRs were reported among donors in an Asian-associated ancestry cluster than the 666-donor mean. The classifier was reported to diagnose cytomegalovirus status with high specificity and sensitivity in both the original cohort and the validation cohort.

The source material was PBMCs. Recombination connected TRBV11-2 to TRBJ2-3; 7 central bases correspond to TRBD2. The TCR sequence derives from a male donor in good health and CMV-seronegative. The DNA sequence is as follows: TGTGCCAGCAGCTCCCCGGGACTACCCCTCTTT. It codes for CASSSPGLPLF. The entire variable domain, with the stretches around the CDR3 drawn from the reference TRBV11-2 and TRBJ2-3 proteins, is EAGVAQSPRYKIIEKRQSVAFWCNPISGHATLYWYQQILGQGPKLLIQFQNNGVVDDSQLPKDRFSAERLKGVDSTLKIQPAKLEDSAVYLCASSSPGLPLFGPGTRLTVL.